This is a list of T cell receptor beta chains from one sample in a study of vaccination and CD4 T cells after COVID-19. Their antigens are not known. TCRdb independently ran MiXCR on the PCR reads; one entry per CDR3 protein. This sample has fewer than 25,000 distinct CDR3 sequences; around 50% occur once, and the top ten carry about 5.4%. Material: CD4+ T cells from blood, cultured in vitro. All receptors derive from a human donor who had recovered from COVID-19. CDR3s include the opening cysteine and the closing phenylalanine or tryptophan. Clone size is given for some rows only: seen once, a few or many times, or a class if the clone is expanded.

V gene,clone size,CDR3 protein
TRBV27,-,CATRFQSGAGANVLTF
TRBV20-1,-,CSASGGGRVYEQYF
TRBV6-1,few,CASSPTGEDTDTQYF
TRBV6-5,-,CASSYSGMVDTEAFF
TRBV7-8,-,CASSLVVRRGSVNTEAFF
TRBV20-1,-,CSARASQGAQETQYF
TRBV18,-,CASSPPGILETNNEQFF
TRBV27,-,CASSFFPQGTYEQYF
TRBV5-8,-,CASPDLSGQSDTEAFF
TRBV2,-,CASSDLSGTLGEQYF
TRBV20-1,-,CSATRARERETQYF
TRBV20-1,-,CSASQRIDTEAFF
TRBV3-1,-,CASSQDWDPPEQYF
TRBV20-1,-,CSARVQGPYYNEQFF
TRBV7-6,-,CASSLGRVGNTIYF
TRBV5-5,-,CASSRTGGNTIYF
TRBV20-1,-,CSAARAGVNYEQYF
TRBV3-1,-,CASSPWEAGMNTEAFF
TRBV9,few,CASSVGSLGTEAFF
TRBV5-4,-,CATPGGRNEQYF
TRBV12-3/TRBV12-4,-,CASSPYSENTEAFF
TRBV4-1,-,CASSQGLAAMNTEAFF
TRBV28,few,CASTLPPEGYTF
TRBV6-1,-,CASGRGGHQAFF
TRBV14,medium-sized,CASSPLTGGKIEQFF
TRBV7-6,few,CASSFSGRGSETQYF
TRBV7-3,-,CASSFTSGKIYEQYF
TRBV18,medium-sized,CASSSLGEDQPQHF